This TCR beta chain was captured in a study of vaccination and CD4 T cells after COVID-19. Across the study: Post-COVID draws followed diagnosis by a median around 95 days (range 35 to 161). Overlapping spike pools from SARS-CoV-2 and HCoV-NL63, HCoV-OC43 and HCoV-229E served as culture stimuli.

Researchers used the Oncomine TCR Beta short-read assay to sequence DNA from cultured CD4+ T cells. Genomic DNA was extracted from cultured CD4+ T cells. TCRdb processed the PCR reads anew with MiXCR; each CDR3 protein has one entry. The sample holds several thousand distinct CDR3 sequences, about 30% seen once. Sample treatment: approximately 9-day PBMC culture with coronavirus spike peptide pools or control peptides (ViraFEST assay). CD4+ T-cell collection from the unexposed donor predated the COVID-19 pandemic (2011-2018). PBMCs, plated at around 2 million per well, were grown in the presence of approximately 10 IU/ml IL-2 and roughly 10 ug/ml peptide pools. CD4+ T cells were isolated by negative selection after approximately eleven days of culture. CDR1 MNHEY and CDR2 SVGEGT come from the germline V gene. The CDR3 runs 13 residues. V was cut by 6 bases and J by 4 bases, with 10 bases left in between.

Concerning this clonotype itself: Its antigen remains unknown.

The rearrangement links TRBV6-2 or TRBV6-3 to TRBJ1-5; D unclear. The receptor's source is a human donor in good health. Sample: CD4+ T cells from blood, cultured in vitro. This CDR3 reads CASRSSGNQPQHF. CDR3 sequence (DNA): TGTGCCAGCAGATCCTCTGGGAATCAGCCCCAGCATTTT.